A single sample gave rise to the 21 T cell receptor beta chains below, sequenced in a study of blood T cell repertoires in COVID-19. The table came from immunoSEQ multiplex PCR; TCRdb's copy has only in-frame clones and leaves some out. The sample consists of some 150,000 clones, 80% to 90% of them appearing once. Sequences were obtained from peripheral blood. These receptors originate from a human donor with acute or convalescent COVID-19. The donor label of this sample is uncertain.

This clone was observed a handful of times. The rearrangement uses TRBV5-1 and TRBJ2-1, with 9 positions matching TRBD2. This CDR3 has 16 residues. Germline V gene data show CDR1 as SGHRS and CDR2 as YFSETQ. The V and J ends lost 9 bases and 6 bases, in that order; junction bases with no gene match: 16. CDR3 sequence reads: CATTFGAGGTGNEQFF. DNA of the CDR3: TGCGCCACCACGTTTGGGGCGGGAGGGACCGGCAATGAGCAGTTCTTC.

The chain couples TRBV7-9 to TRBJ1-3; D might be TRBD1 (5 bases). V dropped 5 bases and J dropped 0 bases, with 11 bases sitting between them. CDR3 length: 15 amino acids. Per the germline V gene, CDR1 is SEHNR and CDR2 is FQNEAQ (reference sequence). As DNA, the CDR3 is TGTGCCAGCAGCCCTGGACAATCCTCTGGAAACACCATATATTTT. It specifies CASSPGQSSGNTIYF.

This chain connects TRBV11-2 to TRBJ2-1, with 9 nucleotides matching TRBD2. The junction had 3 bases not matched to a gene; V was cut back by 1 base and J by 5 bases. Germline lookup yields CDR1 SGHAT and CDR2 FQNNGV. The CDR3 extends over 15 amino acids. CDR3 sequence (DNA): TGTGCCAGCAGCTTAGCTCTAGCGGGGCACAATGAGCAGTTCTTC. As protein: CASSLALAGHNEQFF.

The chain combines TRBV30 with TRBJ1-1; the match to TRBD1 covers 9 bases. This CDR3 spans 15 amino acids. V lost 0 bases and J lost 5; bases outside the gene matches: 7. Germline loops: CDR1 GTSNPN, CDR2 SVGIG (reference sequence). CDR3 bases: TGTGCCTGGAGTGTGGGGACAGGGACCGGGACTGAAGCTTTCTTT. Encoded protein: CAWSVGTGTGTEAFF.

The rearrangement uses TRBV10-3 and TRBJ1-1; 10 bases line up with TRBD1. Germline trimming cut 0 bases from V and 2 bases from J; bases unmatched to any gene: 6. The CDR3 covers 17 residues. The germline CDR1 and CDR2 sequences are ENHRY and SYGVKD. The chain's CDR3 is CAISESAGTGVNTEAFF. CDR3 bases: TGTGCCATCAGTGAGTCGGCCGGGACAGGGGTCAACACTGAAGCTTTCTTT.

The gene calls are TRBV29-1 and TRBJ2-7; 7 bases are shared with TRBD1. This CDR3 comprises 12 residues. V lost 7 bases and J lost 5; bases outside the gene matches: 8. The germline gives CDR1 SQVTM, CDR2 ANQGSEA. In DNA, the CDR3 is TGCAGCGCATCGGGGACAGCGGACGAGCAGTACTTC. Encoded protein: CSASGTADEQYF.

The chain has TRBV9 and TRBJ1-1, with D possibly matching TRBD1 (5 bases). Germline V gene data show CDR1 as SGDLS and CDR2 as YYNGEE. The CDR3 is 15 amino acids. The V gene lost 4 bases and the J gene lost 0 bases, with 13 bases spanning the gap. Here the CDR3 DNA reads TGTGCCAGCAGCCCCAGGGTTGGAGTGAACACTGAAGCTTTCTTT. It encodes CASSPRVGVNTEAFF. The entire variable domain, with the rest obtained from reference TRBV9 and TRBJ1-1, is as follows: DSGVTQTPKHLITATGQRVTLRCSPRSGDLSVYWYQQSLDQGLQFLIQYYNGEERAKGNILERFSAQQFPDLHSELNLSSLELGDSALYFCASSPRVGVNTEAFFGQGTRLTVV.

CDR3 in DNA: TGTGCCAGCATGGTGTCAGGGAATCGTGGCTACACCTTC. Its translation is CASMVSGNRGYTF. This chain uses TRBV2 with TRBJ1-2; D may be TRBD1 (5 bases). V was shortened by 7 bases and J by 7 bases, with 16 bases between the two germline ends. The CDR3 sequence is 13 residues long. Per the germline V gene, CDR1 is SNHLY and CDR2 is FYNNEI. The entire variable domain, with the rest obtained from reference TRBV2 and TRBJ1-2, is as follows: EPEVTQTPSHQVTQMGQEVILRCVPISNHLYFYWYRQILGQKVEFLVSFYNNEISEKSEIFDDQFSVERPDGSNFTLKIRSTKLEDSAMYFCASMVSGNRGYTFGSGTRLTVV.

The J gene is TRBJ2-1, the V gene TRBV27, with 16 bases that match TRBD2. The trim removed 4 bases at V and 1 base at J, leaving 1 base unmatched. The CDR3 runs to 17 residues. CDR1 is MNHEY, CDR2 SMNVEV, per germline (reference sequence). For the CDR3, the DNA is TGTGCCAGCAGTTCGGGACTAGCGGGAGGGTCCTACAATGAGCAGTTCTTC. This sequence encodes CASSSGLAGGSYNEQFF.

The chain uses TRBV4-1 and TRBJ1-1; D gene unclear. V was cut by 0 bases and J by 3 bases, with 17 bases left in between. The CDR3 contains 17 residues. Germline lookup yields CDR1 MGHRA and CDR2 YSYEKL. CDR3 region: CASSQDSRDLAYTEAFF. CDR3 nucleotides: TGCGCCAGCAGCCAAGATAGTCGAGATTTAGCGTACACTGAAGCTTTCTTT.

The V gene is TRBV18, the J gene TRBJ1-2; a possible D gene is TRBD1 (6 bases). V lost 3 bases and J lost 6, with 17 bases in between. Germline lookup yields CDR1 KGHSH and CDR2 LQKENI. This CDR3 spans 15 amino acids. CDR3 loop: CASSPRGRGSDGYTF. The CDR3 DNA sequence: TGTGCCAGCTCACCCCGTGGCAGGGGATCTGATGGCTACACCTTC. Full variable domain (remainder filled in from reference TRBV18 and TRBJ1-2): NAGVMQNPRHLVRRRGQEARLRCSPMKGHSHVYWYRQLPEEGLKFMVYLQKENIIDESGMPKERFSAEFPKEGPSILRIQQVVRGDSAAYFCASSPRGRGSDGYTFGSGTRLTVV.

The chain employs TRBV7-3 and TRBJ2-1; 8 positions agree with TRBD2. The germline gives CDR1 SGHTA, CDR2 FQGTGA. This CDR3 spans 16 amino acids. J lost 3 bases, V lost 6 bases, and 10 bases had no gene match. The CDR3 DNA reads as TGTGCCAGCAGTCCCACCAGCGGGGGCCTCTACAATGAGCAGTTCTTC. Amino acids: CASSPTSGGLYNEQFF.

The genes are TRBV9 and TRBJ1-6, with D hard to call. This CDR3 is built from 14 residues. Germline lookup yields CDR1 SGDLS and CDR2 YYNGEE. Trimming took off 3 bases at V and 8 bases at J, with 12 bases between the two ends. The CDR3 nucleotides read TGTGCCAGCAGCGACAGCGGTTGGGATTCACCCCTCCACTTT. Translation: CASSDSGWDSPLHF. The whole variable domain, remainder taken from reference TRBV9 and TRBJ1-6, is DSGVTQTPKHLITATGQRVTLRCSPRSGDLSVYWYQQSLDQGLQFLIQYYNGEERAKGNILERFSAQQFPDLHSELNLSSLELGDSALYFCASSDSGWDSPLHFGNGTRLTVT.

This CDR3 reads CASSPRQGGGYTF. The DNA of the CDR3 is TGTGCCAGCAGCCCCCGCCAGGGGGGTGGCTACACCTTC. The genes are TRBV7-8 and TRBJ1-2; TRBD1 aligns across 7 bases. CDR3 length: 13 amino acids. In germline, CDR1 is SGHVS, CDR2 FQNEAQ. With V trimmed by 5 bases and J by 7 bases, 7 bases remained unmatched. The variable domain in full, completed from reference TRBV7-8 and TRBJ1-2, reads GAGVSQSPRYKVAKRGQDVALRCDPISGHVSLFWYQQALGQGPEFLTYFQNEAQLDKSGLPSDRFFAERPEGSVSTLKIQRTQQEDSAVYLCASSPRQGGGYTFGSGTRLTVV.

This chain uses TRBV4-3 with TRBJ2-1, with 12 bases matching TRBD2. The trim removed 4 bases at V and 5 bases at J, leaving 9 bases unmatched. The CDR3 has 17 residues. Germline assignment: CDR1 LGHNA and CDR2 YSLEER. CDR3 sequence: CASSPRLAGDLNNEQFF. The DNA of the CDR3 is TGCGCCAGCAGCCCCCGACTAGCGGGGGACCTCAACAATGAGCAGTTCTTC.

The chain links TRBV2 to TRBJ1-2; 10 positions match TRBD1. Germline V CDR1 and CDR2: SNHLY, FYNNEI. The J segment lost 7 bases and the V segment lost 5 bases, leaving 10 bases of the junction unmatched. CDR3 size: 15 residues. CDR3 sequence: CASSITGTGVGGYTF. The DNA of the CDR3 is TGTGCCAGCAGTATAACCGGGACAGGGGTGGGTGGCTACACCTTC. Full variable domain (remainder filled in from reference TRBV2 and TRBJ1-2): EPEVTQTPSHQVTQMGQEVILRCVPISNHLYFYWYRQILGQKVEFLVSFYNNEISEKSEIFDDQFSVERPDGSNFTLKIRSTKLEDSAMYFCASSITGTGVGGYTFGSGTRLTVV.

The genes are TRBV6-5 and TRBJ2-7, with D unclear. The CDR3 has 12 amino acids. Trimming cost V 6 bases and J 7 bases, with 13 bases left between them. Germline CDR1 and CDR2: MNHEY and SVGAGI. The CDR3 loop reads CASSPSLREQYV. The CDR3 DNA sequence: TGTGCCAGCAGCCCCAGCTTGAGGGAGCAGTACGTC.

The chain is built from TRBV9 and TRBJ2-5; 10 positions agree with TRBD1. The CDR3 extends over 17 amino acids. Germline V gene lookup returns CDR1 SGDLS and CDR2 YYNGEE. The ends lost 0 bases at V and 3 bases at J; junction bases unmatched: 8. The CDR3 DNA is TGTGCCAGCAGCGTAGCTCCGGACAGGGGGAGGGAAGAGACCCAGTACTTC. Residues: CASSVAPDRGREETQYF.

This clone was observed a handful of times. This chain uses TRBV29-1 with TRBJ2-1; 7 nucleotides agree with TRBD2. With V trimmed by 4 bases and J by 7 bases, 1 base remained unmatched. Germline V CDR1 and CDR2: SQVTM, ANQGSEA. This CDR3 is 11 amino acids long. CDR3 loop: CSVARGNEQFF. The CDR3 nucleotides are TGCAGCGTTGCGCGGGGGAATGAGCAGTTCTTC.

This sequence joins TRBV18 and TRBJ1-1, with unresolved D. V lost 0 bases and J lost 5, with 10 bases in between. Germline CDR1 reads KGHSH; CDR2 reads LQKENI. The CDR3 is 14 residues long. The CDR3 sequence: CASSPPAGRTEAFF. DNA for the CDR3: TGTGCCAGCTCACCACCTGCAGGTCGGACTGAAGCTTTCTTT.

The V and J genes are TRBV19 and TRBJ1-1; maybe TRBD1 (5 bases). Per the germline V gene, CDR1 is LNHDA and CDR2 is SQIVND (reference sequence). The CDR3 is 14 residues long. The V end was cut by 7 bases, the J end by 3 bases, with 15 bases between. The CDR3: CASIGGAADTEAFF. In nucleotides, the CDR3 is TGTGCCAGTATAGGAGGGGCGGCGGACACTGAAGCTTTCTTT.